Listed below are T cell receptor beta chains from one sample, sequenced in a study of CD8 T cells in ankylosing spondylitis. MiXCR, applied by TCRdb to the 5' RACE reads, yields one record per CDR3 protein. In the table there are under 200,000 distinct CDR3 sequences, around a tenth of which are singletons. Input material: blood, either unsorted or a sorted T cell fraction (not recorded which). Receptor source: a male donor with ankylosing spondylitis or in good health (not recorded which). Each CDR3 is given with its conserved first and last residue. The order of the fields is V gene, J gene, clone size, D gene, CDR3 DNA, CDR3 protein. D genes are given only for firm matches. Not every row has a clone size; where given, it reads once, few, many or a size class.

v_call: TRBV28
j_call: TRBJ2-3
clone_size: many
d_call: TRBD2
cdr3_nt: TGTGCCAGCACCTGGGCTAGCGGGGGGAATGGAGATACGCAGTATTTT
cdr3_aa: CASTWASGGNGDTQYF

v_call: TRBV5-4
j_call: TRBJ2-3
clone_size: .
d_call: TRBD2
cdr3_nt: TGTGCCAGCAGCCCGGGGACTAGCGGGGTTAAAGCAGATACGCAGTATTTT
cdr3_aa: CASSPGTSGVKADTQYF

v_call: TRBV5-1
j_call: TRBJ1-4
clone_size: .
d_call: .
cdr3_nt: TGCGCCAGCAGCCCCGACGGGCGTAATGAAAAACTGTTTTTT
cdr3_aa: CASSPDGRNEKLFF

v_call: TRBV4-2
j_call: TRBJ1-2
clone_size: many
d_call: .
cdr3_nt: TGTGCCAGCAGCCAGTTATCTCGGGACAATTACTATGGCTACACCTTC
cdr3_aa: CASSQLSRDNYYGYTF

v_call: TRBV7-9
j_call: TRBJ2-2
clone_size: few
d_call: .
cdr3_nt: TGTGCCAGCAGGGGGGGGGCAGTCGAGACCGGGGAGCTGTTTTTT
cdr3_aa: CASRGGAVETGELFF

v_call: TRBV7-2
j_call: TRBJ1-1
clone_size: .
d_call: TRBD1
cdr3_nt: TGTGCCAGCAGCCCACAGGGGACTAACACTGAAGCTTTCTTT
cdr3_aa: CASSPQGTNTEAFF

v_call: TRBV5-6
j_call: TRBJ2-7
clone_size: .
d_call: .
cdr3_nt: TGTGCCAGCAGCCATGGGACCTATTCCTACGAGCAGTACTTC
cdr3_aa: CASSHGTYSYEQYF

v_call: TRBV10-2
j_call: TRBJ2-3
clone_size: many
d_call: .
cdr3_nt: TGCGCCAGCAGTGAGTCGGCCGGACCTTATAGCACAGATACGCAGTATTTT
cdr3_aa: CASSESAGPYSTDTQYF

v_call: TRBV3-1
j_call: TRBJ1-4
clone_size: few
d_call: TRBD1
cdr3_nt: TGTGCCAGCAGCCAGGGGTCCGGGACAGGGAATGAAAAACTGTTTTTT
cdr3_aa: CASSQGSGTGNEKLFF

v_call: TRBV2
j_call: TRBJ2-1
clone_size: few
d_call: TRBD2
cdr3_nt: TGTGCCAGCAGTGTAAGAGCTAGCGGGGGGAGTAATGAGCAGTTCTTC
cdr3_aa: CASSVRASGGSNEQFF

v_call: TRBV7-9
j_call: TRBJ1-2
clone_size: .
d_call: .
cdr3_nt: TGTGCCAGCAGTGAGGGGGGTAACTATGGCTACACCTTC
cdr3_aa: CASSEGGNYGYTF

v_call: TRBV29-1
j_call: TRBJ2-7
clone_size: .
d_call: .
cdr3_nt: TGCAGCGTTGAAAGCGGATCCTACGAGCAGTACTTC
cdr3_aa: CSVESGSYEQYF

v_call: TRBV6-2/TRBV6-3
j_call: TRBJ1-1
clone_size: .
d_call: .
cdr3_nt: TGTGCCACCGGAGGGGGTGCCAGGACTGAAGCTTTCTTT
cdr3_aa: CATGGGARTEAFF

v_call: TRBV29-1
j_call: TRBJ2-7
clone_size: few
d_call: TRBD1
cdr3_nt: TGCAGCGTTGCAGCTCAGGGGGCGACCTACGAGCAGTACTTC
cdr3_aa: CSVAAQGATYEQYF

v_call: TRBV19
j_call: TRBJ2-3
clone_size: .
d_call: TRBD2
cdr3_nt: TGTGCCAGTAGTATTTTTAGCGGGGGAATGAGAGATACGCAGTATTTT
cdr3_aa: CASSIFSGGMRDTQYF

v_call: TRBV5-1
j_call: TRBJ1-1
clone_size: many
d_call: TRBD1
cdr3_nt: TGCGCCAGCAGCTTTGGCACAGGGGGGAACACTGAAGCTTTCTTT
cdr3_aa: CASSFGTGGNTEAFF

v_call: TRBV12-3/TRBV12-4
j_call: TRBJ2-7
clone_size: many
d_call: .
cdr3_nt: TGTGCCAGCAGCAAAGGGCTCTACGAGCAGTACTTC
cdr3_aa: CASSKGLYEQYF

v_call: TRBV5-1
j_call: TRBJ2-2
clone_size: .
d_call: TRBD2
cdr3_nt: TGCGCCAGCAGCTTCTGGGAGGGAGTCACCGGGGAGCTGTTTTTT
cdr3_aa: CASSFWEGVTGELFF

v_call: TRBV20-1
j_call: TRBJ1-6
clone_size: many
d_call: .
cdr3_nt: TGCAGTGCTAGTATGGGGGGGCGCGTAGGTAATTCACCCCTCCACTTT
cdr3_aa: CSASMGGRVGNSPLHF

v_call: TRBV5-6
j_call: TRBJ2-2
clone_size: many
d_call: .
cdr3_nt: TGTGCCAGCAGCCAAACCATGAACACCGGGGAGCTGTTTTTT
cdr3_aa: CASSQTMNTGELFF

v_call: TRBV12-3/TRBV12-4
j_call: TRBJ2-5
clone_size: few
d_call: .
cdr3_nt: TGTGCCAGCAGTTTTGCTGGCGGGGAGACCCAGTACTTC
cdr3_aa: CASSFAGGETQYF

v_call: TRBV20-1
j_call: TRBJ2-5
clone_size: few
d_call: .
cdr3_nt: TGCAGTGCTAGAGGCCCCGGGCTTGGGGCAGGCCAAGAGACCCAGTACTTC
cdr3_aa: CSARGPGLGAGQETQYF

v_call: TRBV12-3/TRBV12-4
j_call: TRBJ1-2
clone_size: many
d_call: .
cdr3_nt: TGTGCCAGCAGTTTGGATCAGGGCGGCTACACCTTC
cdr3_aa: CASSLDQGGYTF

v_call: TRBV7-8
j_call: TRBJ2-3
clone_size: many
d_call: .
cdr3_nt: TGTGCCAGCAGCTTTGGGGGGGGCTTCACAGATACGCAGTATTTT
cdr3_aa: CASSFGGGFTDTQYF